Shown below are 21 T cell receptor beta chains from a single sample sequenced in a study of PD-1 blockade in classical Hodgkin lymphoma. Sequencing was performed with immunoSEQ multiplex PCR; in TCRdb, only in-frame clones are kept and a portion is missing. The sample consists of approximately 160,000 clones, about four fifths of them appearing once. Relapse was seen in all patients after autologous stem cell transplantation, and brentuximab vedotin exposure was variable. The sample was peripheral blood mononuclear cells (PBMCs), taken before the second cycle of nivolumab. The receptors were gathered from a human donor with classical Hodgkin lymphoma.

This clone was picked up a small number of times. V gene TRBV7-7 combines with J gene TRBJ2-3, with 10 bases identical to TRBD1. CDR3 length: 16 residues. Germline lookup yields CDR1 SSHAT and CDR2 FNYEAQ (reference sequence). V lost 1 base to trimming and J lost 4 bases; unmatched junction nucleotides: 5. The CDR3 reads CASSLGGDRGSDTQYF. The CDR3 DNA sequence: TGTGCCAGCAGCTTAGGTGGGGACAGGGGCTCAGATACGCAGTATTTT.

The chain has TRBV6-5 and TRBJ1-1; 9 bases are shared with TRBD1. The V gene's germline CDR1 is MNHEY and CDR2 SVGAGI. J lost 1 base, V lost 2 bases, and 5 bases had no gene match. This CDR3 is built from 16 residues. For the CDR3, the DNA is TGTGCCAGCAGTTACCCCCCGGGACAGGGGAACACTGAAGCTTTCTTT. Residues: CASSYPPGQGNTEAFF.

The chain carries TRBV5-4 and TRBJ2-1; tentatively, D is TRBD2 (5 bases). Germline loops: CDR1 SGHNT, CDR2 YYREEE (reference sequence). The CDR3 has 16 amino acids. The V gene lost 0 bases and the J gene lost 8 bases, with 18 bases spanning the gap. This chain's CDR3 is CASSLAPGLGSHEQFF. CDR3 in DNA: TGTGCCAGCAGCTTGGCTCCCGGGCTTGGGAGCCATGAGCAGTTCTTC.

This clone was seen a handful of times. The V gene is TRBV9, the J gene TRBJ2-7; 8 nucleotides line up with TRBD1. The CDR3 totals 15 residues. The germline V gene encodes CDR1 SGDLS and CDR2 YYNGEE. The ends lost 5 bases at V and 3 bases at J; junction bases unmatched: 10. The CDR3: CASSPDRGGNYEQYF. The CDR3 region has the DNA TGTGCCAGCAGTCCTGACAGGGGAGGAAACTACGAGCAGTACTTC. The complete variable domain, with remaining parts taken from reference TRBV9 and TRBJ2-7, reads DSGVTQTPKHLITATGQRVTLRCSPRSGDLSVYWYQQSLDQGLQFLIQYYNGEERAKGNILERFSAQQFPDLHSELNLSSLELGDSALYFCASSPDRGGNYEQYFGPGTRLTVT.

The gene calls are TRBV11-3 and TRBJ2-1; D is unclear. The CDR3 loop spans 17 amino acids. Germline V gene lookup returns CDR1 SGHNT and CDR2 YENEEA. V dropped 2 bases and J dropped 2 bases, with 16 bases sitting between them. The CDR3 loop reads CASSLNRRTATYNEQFF. CDR3 coding DNA: TGTGCCAGCAGCTTAAATAGACGAACAGCAACCTACAATGAGCAGTTCTTC.

The chain couples TRBV27 to TRBJ2-3; 8 nucleotides align to TRBD1. V dropped 2 bases and J dropped 3; count of bases not matched to a gene: 7. This CDR3 has 16 amino acids. Germline values: CDR1 MNHEY, CDR2 SMNVEV (reference sequence). The CDR3 sequence is CASSLDGQGITDTQYF. The DNA for the CDR3 is TGTGCCAGCAGTTTAGACGGACAGGGTATTACAGATACGCAGTATTTT.

J is TRBJ1-5 and V is TRBV7-8; TRBD1 aligns across 8 bases. The CDR3 runs to 17 residues. CDR1 and CDR2 from the germline V gene are SGHVS and FQNEAQ. V lost 2 bases and J lost 5; bases outside the gene matches: 11. CDR3 DNA: TGTGCCAGCAGCTTAAGGCCCGACAGGGGAGGGGATCAGCCCCAGCATTTT. It yields the protein CASSLRPDRGGDQPQHF.

The chain combines TRBV18 with TRBJ2-2; 11 bases map to TRBD1. Losses at the gene ends were 2 bases for V and 4 bases for J; bases not matched to a gene: 0. The CDR3 totals 15 residues. Looked up from germline, CDR1 is KGHSH and CDR2 is LQKENI. CDR3 DNA: TGTGCCAGCTCACCAGGGACAGGGGGCACCGGGGAGCTGTTTTTT. It specifies CASSPGTGGTGELFF.

This clone has a count of ten or more. V is TRBV10-3 and J is TRBJ2-7, with D maybe TRBD2 (6 bases). Per germline, CDR1 ENHRY and CDR2 SYGVKD. V lost 5 bases, J lost 2 bases, and 16 bases lay in between. This CDR3 is 15 amino acids long. The CDR3 spells CAISTSGDGPYEQYF. CDR3 in DNA: TGTGCCATCAGTACCTCGGGGGACGGACCCTACGAGCAGTACTTC.

This chain joins TRBV10-3 and TRBJ2-7; 9 bases fit TRBD1. Germline V lookup: CDR1 ENHRY, CDR2 SYGVKD. J gave up 2 bases and V 10 bases, and 15 bases lay outside the gene matches. The CDR3 extends over 16 amino acids. For the CDR3, the DNA is TGTGCCACCGGGACAGGGTTAGTTGCGAGCACCTACGAGCAGTACTTC. This codes for CATGTGLVASTYEQYF.

The chain has TRBV19 and TRBJ1-2; D might be TRBD1 (5 bases). The V end lost 3 bases, the J end lost 5 bases, and 13 bases lay between the germline ends. This CDR3 contains 14 residues. Germline V gene data show CDR1 as LNHDA and CDR2 as SQIVND (reference sequence). In nucleotides, the CDR3 is TGTGCCAGTAGTATGTCAGGGACGGGTTATGGCTACACCTTC. This encodes CASSMSGTGYGYTF.

The chain couples TRBV6-5 to TRBJ2-7; either TRBD1 or TRBD2 may supply D (5 bases each). V was trimmed by 5 bases and J by 4 bases, leaving 15 bases between them. Germline V gene lookup returns CDR1 MNHEY and CDR2 SVGAGI. The CDR3 contains 14 residues. CDR3 coding DNA: TGTGCCAGCAGTCGCCGGGACGGATTGTACGAGCAGTACTTC. This encodes CASSRRDGLYEQYF.

V is TRBV7-2 and J is TRBJ1-3; D not resolved. V lost 5 bases and J lost 4, with 9 bases in between. This CDR3 has 13 amino acids. CDR1 is SGHTA and CDR2 is FQGNSA in the germline V gene. The CDR3 protein is CASSLKGGNTIYF. CDR3 sequence (DNA): TGTGCCAGCAGCCTCAAGGGCGGAAACACCATATATTTT.

Regarding this clone: Other DNA sequences within the sample encode an identical CDR3. The V call is TRBV4-1, the J call TRBJ2-1; D might be TRBD2 (5 bases). This CDR3 has 12 residues. Trimming cost V 0 bases and J 10 bases, with 7 bases left between them. Germline CDR1 and CDR2: MGHRA and YSYEKL. The CDR3 nucleotides are TGCGCCAGCAGCCAAGATCGAGGGGAGCAGTTCTTC. This translates into CASSQDRGEQFF.

V is TRBV6-5 and J is TRBJ1-5, with a weak D call TRBD1 (6 bases). The germline gives CDR1 MNHEY, CDR2 SVGAGI. The CDR3 runs to 15 residues. Trimming left V 3 bases short and J 4 bases short, with 13 bases between. CDR3 coding DNA: TGTGCCAGCAGTTATCGACGCCAGGGGAATCAGCCCCAGCATTTT. It encodes CASSYRRQGNQPQHF.

The V and J genes are TRBV6-5 and TRBJ2-7; D remains unclear. This CDR3 has 12 amino acids. Germline V gene lookup returns CDR1 MNHEY and CDR2 SVGAGI. Trimming cost V 6 bases and J 7 bases, with 13 bases left between them. The CDR3 protein is CASRGYYGEQYF. CDR3 nucleotides: TGTGCCAGCAGAGGGTACTACGGGGAGCAGTACTTC.

The chain has TRBV6-6 and TRBJ1-5; D might be TRBD1 (6 bases). With 0 bases removed from V and 2 bases from J, the gap between germline ends came to 11 bases. This CDR3 is built from 16 residues. In germline, CDR1 is MNHNY, CDR2 SVGAGI (reference sequence). The CDR3 is CASSYSRGGGNQPQHF. In nucleotides, the CDR3 is TGTGCCAGCAGTTACTCGAGGGGGGGCGGCAATCAGCCCCAGCATTTT.

The chain employs TRBV4-1 and TRBJ2-5; D possibly corresponds to TRBD1 (6 bases). The tail of the sequence fits TRBJ2-7 better, so the J call may be wrong. CDR3 size: 14 residues. Germline V gives CDR1 MGHRA, CDR2 YSYEKL. DNA of the CDR3: TGCGCCAGCAGCCAGCTACAGGGTCCCTACGAGCAGTACTTC. Protein: CASSQLQGPYEQYF.

The gene calls are TRBV4-3 and TRBJ2-5, with 7 positions matching TRBD1. Trimming removed 3 bases from V and 2 bases from J; junction bases left unmatched: 9. The CDR3 extends over 16 amino acids. Germline V CDR1 and CDR2: LGHNA, YSLEER. DNA for the CDR3: TGCGCCAGCAGCCATACCAGAGGACAGGCGCAAGAGACCCAGTACTTC. Amino acids: CASSHTRGQAQETQYF.

This clone was seen a handful of times. V usage is TRBV6-5 and J usage is TRBJ2-6; D ambiguous. This CDR3 region has 15 residues. Germline CDR1 and CDR2: MNHEY and SVGAGI. V was cut by 6 bases and J by 4 bases, with 13 bases left in between. The DNA of the CDR3 is TGTGCCAGCAGGCCCAATTGGGCCGGGGCCAACGTCCTGACTTTC. Translated, it gives CASRPNWAGANVLTF.

The chain has TRBV6-6 and TRBJ2-7, with 13 bases identical to TRBD2. The junction had 5 bases not matched to a gene; V was cut back by 5 bases and J by 7 bases. There are 14 residues in the CDR3. Per germline, CDR1 MNHNY and CDR2 SVGAGI (reference sequence). The CDR3 loop reads CASSLRTSGGEQYF. CDR3 in DNA: TGTGCCAGCAGTCTTCGGACTAGCGGGGGAGAGCAGTACTTC.